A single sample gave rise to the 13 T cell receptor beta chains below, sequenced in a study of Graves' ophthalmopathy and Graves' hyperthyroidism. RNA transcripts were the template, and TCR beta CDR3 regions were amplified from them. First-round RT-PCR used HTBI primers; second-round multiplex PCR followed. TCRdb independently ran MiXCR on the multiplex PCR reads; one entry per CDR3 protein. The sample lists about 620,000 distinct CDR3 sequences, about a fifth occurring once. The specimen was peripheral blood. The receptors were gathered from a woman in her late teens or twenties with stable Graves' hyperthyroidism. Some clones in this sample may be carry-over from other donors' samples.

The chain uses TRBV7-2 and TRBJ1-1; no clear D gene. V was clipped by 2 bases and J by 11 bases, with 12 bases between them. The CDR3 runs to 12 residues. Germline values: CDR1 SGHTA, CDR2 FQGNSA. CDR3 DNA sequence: TGTGCCAGCAGCTTAAGGGTCGGGCCGGCTTTCTTT. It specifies CASSLRVGPAFF.

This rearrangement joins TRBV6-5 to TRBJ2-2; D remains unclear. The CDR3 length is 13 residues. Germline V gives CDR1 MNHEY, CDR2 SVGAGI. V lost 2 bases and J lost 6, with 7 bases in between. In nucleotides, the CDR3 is TGTGCCAGCAGTTACGATCCACCCGGGGAGCTGTTTTTT. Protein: CASSYDPPGELFF.

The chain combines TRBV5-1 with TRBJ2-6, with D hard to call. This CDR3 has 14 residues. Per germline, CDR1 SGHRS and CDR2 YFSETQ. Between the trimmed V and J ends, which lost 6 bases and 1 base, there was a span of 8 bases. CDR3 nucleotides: TGCGCCAGCAAGGGATTGTCTGGGGCCAACGTCCTGACTTTC. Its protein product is CASKGLSGANVLTF.

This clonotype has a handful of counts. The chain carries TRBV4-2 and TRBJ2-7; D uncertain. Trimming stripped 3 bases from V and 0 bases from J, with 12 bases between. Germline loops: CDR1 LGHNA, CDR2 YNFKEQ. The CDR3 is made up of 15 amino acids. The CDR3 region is CASSHSPTDSYEQYF. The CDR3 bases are TGTGCCAGCAGCCATTCCCCGACGGACTCCTACGAGCAGTACTTC.

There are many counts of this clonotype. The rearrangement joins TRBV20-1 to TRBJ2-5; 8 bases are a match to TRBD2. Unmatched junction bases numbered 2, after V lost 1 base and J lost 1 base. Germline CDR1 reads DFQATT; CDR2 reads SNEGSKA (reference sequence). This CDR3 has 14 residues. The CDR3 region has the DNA TGCAGTGCTAGAGTAGCGGGGCTCCAAGAGACCCAGTACTTC. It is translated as CSARVAGLQETQYF.

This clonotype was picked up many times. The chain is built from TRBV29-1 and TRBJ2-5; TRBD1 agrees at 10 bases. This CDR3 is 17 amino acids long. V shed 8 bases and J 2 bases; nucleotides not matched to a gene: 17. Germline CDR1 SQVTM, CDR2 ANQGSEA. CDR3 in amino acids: CSTQKSWTGGSQETQYF. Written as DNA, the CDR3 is TGCAGCACTCAGAAAAGCTGGACAGGGGGAAGTCAAGAGACCCAGTACTTC.

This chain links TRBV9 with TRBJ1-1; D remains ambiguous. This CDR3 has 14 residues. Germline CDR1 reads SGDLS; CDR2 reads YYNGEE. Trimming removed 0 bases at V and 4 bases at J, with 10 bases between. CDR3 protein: CASSVVDDGTEAFF. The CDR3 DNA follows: TGTGCCAGCAGCGTAGTGGACGACGGCACTGAAGCTTTCTTT.

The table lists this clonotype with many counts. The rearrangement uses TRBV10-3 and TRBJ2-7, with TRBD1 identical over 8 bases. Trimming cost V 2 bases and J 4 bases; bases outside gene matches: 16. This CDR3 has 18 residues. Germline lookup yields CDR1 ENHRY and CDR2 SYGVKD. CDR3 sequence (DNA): TGTGCCATCAGTGAGGCAAAAGGACAGGGTCGGACCCAATACGAGCAGTACTTC. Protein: CAISEAKGQGRTQYEQYF.

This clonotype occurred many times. This CDR3 is CAKIPGQRHYGYTF. CDR3 in DNA: TGTGCCAAAATACCGGGACAGCGACACTATGGCTACACCTTC. This rearrangement joins TRBV6-4 to TRBJ1-2, with TRBD1 matching over 7 bases. V lost 10 bases to trimming and J lost 3 bases; unmatched junction nucleotides: 11. CDR3 length: 14 amino acids. Germline V gives CDR1 MRHNA, CDR2 SNTAGT.

The CDR3 is CASSLQPGGYTF. The CDR3 nucleotides are TGTGCCAGCAGTTTACAGCCAGGGGGCTACACCTTC. The chain joins TRBV28 to TRBJ1-2; TRBD1 is a possible D gene (5 bases). Germline assignment: CDR1 MDHEN and CDR2 SYDVKM. The V and J ends lost 2 bases and 8 bases respectively, with 9 bases between them. The length of the CDR3 is 12 residues.

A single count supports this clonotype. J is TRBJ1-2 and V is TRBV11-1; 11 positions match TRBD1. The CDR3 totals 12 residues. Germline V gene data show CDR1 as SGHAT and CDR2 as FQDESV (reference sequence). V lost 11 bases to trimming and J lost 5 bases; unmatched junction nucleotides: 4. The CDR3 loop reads CAGGQGAYGYTF. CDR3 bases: TGTGCCGGTGGACAGGGGGCATATGGCTACACCTTC.

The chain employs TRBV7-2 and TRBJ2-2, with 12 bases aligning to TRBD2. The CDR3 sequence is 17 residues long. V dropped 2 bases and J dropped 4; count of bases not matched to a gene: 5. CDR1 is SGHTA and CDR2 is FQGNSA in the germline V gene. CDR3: CASSLRLAGGPTGELFF. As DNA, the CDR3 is TGTGCCAGCAGCTTACGGCTAGCGGGAGGGCCCACCGGGGAGCTGTTTTTT.

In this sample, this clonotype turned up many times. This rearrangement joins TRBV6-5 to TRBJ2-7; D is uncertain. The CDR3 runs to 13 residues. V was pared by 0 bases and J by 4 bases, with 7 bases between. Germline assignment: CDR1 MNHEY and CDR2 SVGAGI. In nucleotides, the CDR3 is TGTGCCAGCAGTTACTCTCGCGGTTACGAGCAGTACTTC. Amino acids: CASSYSRGYEQYF.